This TCR beta chain was sequenced in a study of blood T cell repertoires in COVID-19. Produced via immunoSEQ multiplex PCR; TCRdb's table is partial and in-frame only. The sample includes around 310,000 clones, roughly nine tenths of them seen just once. This CDR3 has 15 amino acids. The V end was cut by 8 bases, the J end by 4 bases, with 21 bases between. Germline V lookup: CDR1 MDHEN, CDR2 SYDVKM. The sequenced sample consisted of PBMCs or T cells enriched from blood (not recorded which). This sequence was found in a woman in her twenties or thirties who had recovered from COVID-19. The genes are TRBV28 and TRBJ2-7, with D maybe TRBD1 (6 bases). The CDR3 DNA reads as TGTGCCAGCGGAAACGAAAAACAGGGAAAATACGAGCAGTACTTC. Its protein is CASGNEKQGKYEQYF.